This T cell receptor beta chain was sequenced during a study of OX40 agonist ivuxolimab in advanced cancers. Regarding this clone: Relative to the germline gene, one junction end is altered; a read error may explain this.

Measured with immunoSEQ multiplex PCR; TCRdb has only the in-frame clones, and not every one. The sample records about 100,000 clones, roughly nine tenths being singletons. Germline V CDR1 and CDR2: SGHTA, FQGTGA. The CDR3 is 16 residues long. The TCR was taken from an adult with an advanced solid tumor such as melanoma, head and neck, liver or kidney cancer. This sample comprised CD4+ or CD8+ T cells sorted from blood, obtained in a trial of the OX40 agonist ivuxolimab. The V and J genes are TRBV7-3 and TRBJ2-3; possible D gene TRBD2, 6 bases. Here the CDR3 reads CASRLTGTPSTDTQYF. In DNA form, the CDR3 reads TGTGCCAGCAGGTTAACCGGGACTCCTAGCACAGATACGCAGTATTTT.